This TCR beta chain is drawn from a study of shared clonotypes between healthy human individuals. Study-level results: Shared clonotypes across all four donors exceeded non-shared ones in generation probability.

TCRdb's table, derived via immunoSEQ multiplex PCR, lists solely in-frame clones and lacks some. The sample lists 2 million to 3 million clones, over 85% occurring once. V gave up 6 bases and J gave up 3 bases, with 18 bases separating them. The CDR3 is made up of 15 amino acids. Looked up from germline, CDR1 is LGHNA and CDR2 is YNFKEQ. As for this clone: No antigen is known for it.

This TCR derives from a young man in good health. Some clones in this sample may be carry-over from other donors' samples. Sequenced input: naive CD4+ T cells from PBMCs. Documented subset: CD45RA+ positively selected. The chain joins TRBV4-2 to TRBJ2-7, with D uncertain. The CDR3 region is CASRLDTRPHYEQYF. CDR3 DNA sequence: TGTGCCAGCAGACTCGACACACGGCCGCACTACGAGCAGTACTTC.